Listed here is a single T cell receptor beta chain. The sample originates from a study of CD8+ T cells in alopecia areata. CDR1 LNHNV and CDR2 YYDKDF come from the germline V gene (reference sequence). V dropped 0 bases and J dropped 0 bases, with 9 bases sitting between them. CDR3 length: 15 residues. As part of sample collection, lesional scalp punch biopsies and peripheral blood were taken from alopecia areata patients. Reverse transcribed after extraction, RNA yielded cDNA as the sequencing template. The assay was immunoSEQ multiplex PCR, and TCRdb's table has in-frame clones only and misses some. Among around 29,000 clones listed, over 65% were seen once.

The specimen sequenced was NKG2D-low CD8+ T cells sorted from blood. The origin of this receptor is a human donor with alopecia areata. V usage is TRBV15 and J usage is TRBJ2-7; D is uncertain. The DNA of the CDR3 is TGTGCCACCAGCAGAGATGACGCTAGCTCCTACGAGCAGTACTTC. This gives the protein CATSRDDASSYEQYF. The whole variable domain, filled in from reference TRBV15 and TRBJ2-7, reads DAMVIQNPRYQVTQFGKPVTLSCSQTLNHNVMYWYQQKSSQAPKLLFHYYDKDFNNEADTPDNFQSRRPNTSFCFLDIRSPGLGDTAMYLCATSRDDASSYEQYFGPGTRLTVT.